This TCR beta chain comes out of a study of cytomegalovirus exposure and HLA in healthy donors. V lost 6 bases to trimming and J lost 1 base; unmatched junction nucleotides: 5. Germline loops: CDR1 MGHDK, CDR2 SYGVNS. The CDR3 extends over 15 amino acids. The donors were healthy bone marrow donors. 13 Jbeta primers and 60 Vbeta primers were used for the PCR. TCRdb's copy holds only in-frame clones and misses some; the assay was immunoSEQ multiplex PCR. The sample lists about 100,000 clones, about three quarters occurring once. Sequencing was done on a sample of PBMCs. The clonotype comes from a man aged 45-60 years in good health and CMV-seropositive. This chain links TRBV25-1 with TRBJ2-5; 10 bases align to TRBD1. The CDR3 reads CASSERTGGQETQYF. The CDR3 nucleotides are TGTGCCAGCAGCGAAAGGACAGGGGGCCAAGAGACCCAGTACTTC.